This T cell receptor (beta chain) stems from a study of Ad26.COV2.S vaccination and SARS-CoV-2 variants. For the study at large: Donor got 5x10^10 or 1x10^11 viral particles of Ad26.COV2.S.

Clones were sequenced by immunoSEQ multiplex PCR, and TCRdb holds only the in-frame ones, with some missing. The sample holds hundreds of thousands of clones; more than 75% are singletons and the top ten take around 3.7%. For this clone: What it recognizes is unknown.

Study-level results: Responses of T cells in total may have been underestimated by the TCR breadth and depth analyses. CD8+ and CD4+ T cells specific for spike reportedly responded with substantial breadth after vaccination.

V lost 9 bases to trimming and J lost 0 bases, with 17 bases between them. The CDR3 sequence is 15 residues long. Germline-derived CDR1 and CDR2 are SEHNR and FQNEAQ (reference sequence). Treatment meaning: about 20 received Ad26.COV2.S at low or high dose, single or two shots; roughly five received placebo; per-sample allocation not given. Vaccine and placebo recipients were sampled on day 63 after the first injection. In Boston, an adult donor aged 18-55 years took part. The material sequenced was peripheral blood, taken in a trial of Ad26.COV2.S vaccine versus placebo. The V and J genes are TRBV7-9 and TRBJ1-1, with D unclear. The source is a person aged 18-65 years who received the Ad26.COV2.S COVID-19 vaccine or a placebo. The DNA of the CDR3 is TGTGCCAGTCTTAATCGCGGCGGCCTGAACACTGAAGCTTTCTTT. It specifies CASLNRGGLNTEAFF.